Listed below are T cell receptor beta chains from one sample, sequenced in a study of blood T cell repertoires in COVID-19. Clones were sequenced by immunoSEQ multiplex PCR, and TCRdb holds only the in-frame ones, with some missing. The sample records roughly 250,000 clones, 65% to 90% being singletons. Sample: peripheral blood. These receptors all stem from an elderly woman with active or convalescent COVID-19. Both conserved end residues are part of each CDR3. The D gene is left open where the match is weak. Size is stated for part of the rows, as once, few or many counts, or as a class when the clone is expanded.

V gene: TRBV29-1
D gene: NA
CDR3 length: 14
J gene: TRBJ1-3
clone size: few
CDR3 protein: CSADTANSGNTIYF
CDR3 DNA: TGCAGCGCCGACACAGCAAACTCTGGAAACACCATATATTTT

V gene: TRBV5-5
D gene: NA
CDR3 length: 16
J gene: TRBJ1-4
clone size: NA
CDR3 protein: CASSSVYRATNEKLFF
CDR3 DNA: TGTGCCAGCAGCTCAGTCTACAGAGCAACTAATGAAAAACTGTTTTTT

V gene: TRBV25-1
D gene: TRBD1
CDR3 length: 15
J gene: TRBJ2-7
clone size: NA
CDR3 protein: CASTAQGPSSYEQYF
CDR3 DNA: TGTGCCAGCACCGCACAGGGGCCGAGCTCCTACGAGCAGTACTTC

V gene: TRBV6-4
D gene: TRBD2
CDR3 length: 17
J gene: TRBJ2-3
clone size: NA
CDR3 protein: CAIAPRGGAQVPDTQYF
CDR3 DNA: TGTGCCATCGCCCCCCGGGGGGGGGCGCAGGTTCCAGATACGCAGTATTTT

V gene: TRBV5-1
D gene: TRBD2
CDR3 length: 15
J gene: TRBJ2-7
clone size: NA
CDR3 protein: CASSLGLAGGLEQYF
CDR3 DNA: TGCGCCAGCAGCTTGGGGCTAGCGGGAGGTCTCGAGCAGTACTTC

V gene: TRBV28
D gene: TRBD1
CDR3 length: 13
J gene: TRBJ1-1
clone size: NA
CDR3 protein: CASSRRGPSEAFF
CDR3 DNA: TGTGCCAGCAGTCGTAGGGGGCCCAGTGAAGCTTTCTTT

V gene: TRBV11-2
D gene: NA
CDR3 length: 14
J gene: TRBJ1-6
clone size: NA
CDR3 protein: CASRPGINNSPLHF
CDR3 DNA: TGTGCCAGCAGGCCAGGGATAAATAATTCACCCCTCCACTTT

V gene: TRBV5-1
D gene: NA
CDR3 length: 14
J gene: TRBJ2-6
clone size: NA
CDR3 protein: CASSLSAGANVLTF
CDR3 DNA: TGCGCCAGCAGCTTGTCGGCTGGGGCCAACGTCCTGACTTTC

V gene: TRBV7-9
D gene: NA
CDR3 length: 12
J gene: TRBJ2-7
clone size: few
CDR3 protein: CASSRTNYEQYF
CDR3 DNA: TGTGCCAGCAGCCGGACAAACTACGAGCAGTACTTC

V gene: TRBV5-8
D gene: TRBD2
CDR3 length: 15
J gene: TRBJ2-1
clone size: NA
CDR3 protein: CASSLAGVGANEQFF
CDR3 DNA: TGTGCCAGCAGTCTAGCGGGAGTGGGTGCAAATGAGCAGTTCTTC

V gene: TRBV28
D gene: NA
CDR3 length: 18
J gene: TRBJ1-2
clone size: few
CDR3 protein: CASSLVVQKPSKNYGYTF
CDR3 DNA: TGTGCCAGCAGTTTGGTCGTACAGAAACCCTCGAAAAACTATGGCTACACCTTC

V gene: TRBV18
D gene: NA
CDR3 length: 16
J gene: TRBJ2-1
clone size: NA
CDR3 protein: CASSPRSLVGRSEQFF
CDR3 DNA: TGTGCCAGCTCACCACGTTCACTAGTTGGTCGTAGTGAGCAGTTCTTC

V gene: TRBV7-8
D gene: NA
CDR3 length: 13
J gene: TRBJ1-2
clone size: NA
CDR3 protein: CASSLAKPYGYTF
CDR3 DNA: TGTGCCAGCAGCTTAGCTAAGCCCTATGGCTACACCTTC

V gene: TRBV10-3
D gene: NA
CDR3 length: 14
J gene: TRBJ2-1
clone size: NA
CDR3 protein: CAISAGGASNEQFF
CDR3 DNA: TGTGCCATCAGTGCGGGGGGCGCCTCCAATGAGCAGTTCTTC

V gene: TRBV19
D gene: NA
CDR3 length: 11
J gene: TRBJ1-1
clone size: NA
CDR3 protein: CASRRNTEAFF
CDR3 DNA: TGTGCCAGCCGCAGGAACACTGAAGCTTTCTTT

V gene: TRBV29-1
D gene: TRBD1
CDR3 length: 12
J gene: TRBJ2-5
clone size: NA
CDR3 protein: CSVLTGTETQYF
CDR3 DNA: TGCAGCGTACTGACAGGGACCGAGACCCAGTACTTC

V gene: TRBV30
D gene: NA
CDR3 length: 13
J gene: TRBJ1-6
clone size: NA
CDR3 protein: CAWSVRVDSPLHF
CDR3 DNA: TGTGCCTGGAGTGTACGGGTTGATTCACCCCTCCACTTT

V gene: TRBV11-3
D gene: NA
CDR3 length: 14
J gene: TRBJ1-5
clone size: NA
CDR3 protein: CASSLLQGAQPQHF
CDR3 DNA: TGTGCCAGCAGCCTCCTCCAAGGGGCTCAGCCCCAGCATTTT

V gene: TRBV11-2
D gene: NA
CDR3 length: 13
J gene: TRBJ2-7
clone size: NA
CDR3 protein: CASSSSYLYEQYF
CDR3 DNA: TGTGCCAGCAGCTCTAGCTATCTCTACGAGCAGTACTTC

V gene: TRBV2
D gene: NA
CDR3 length: 15
J gene: TRBJ1-2
clone size: once
CDR3 protein: CASLGEGRGVRGYTF
CDR3 DNA: TGTGCCAGCCTGGGGGAAGGCAGGGGAGTCCGTGGCTACACCTTC

V gene: TRBV6-5
D gene: TRBD1
CDR3 length: 15
J gene: TRBJ1-4
clone size: once
CDR3 protein: CASSYEQGFNEKLFF
CDR3 DNA: TGTGCCAGCAGTTACGAACAGGGGTTTAATGAAAAACTGTTTTTT

V gene: TRBV5-1
D gene: TRBD2
CDR3 length: 15
J gene: TRBJ2-2
clone size: NA
CDR3 protein: CASSWGGLNTGELFF
CDR3 DNA: TGCGCCAGCAGCTGGGGGGGATTAAACACCGGGGAGCTGTTTTTT

V gene: TRBV24-1
D gene: TRBD1
CDR3 length: 16
J gene: TRBJ2-3
clone size: NA
CDR3 protein: CATSDLGTDLTDTQYF
CDR3 DNA: TGTGCCACCAGTGATTTAGGGACAGACCTCACAGATACGCAGTATTTT

V gene: TRBV5-1
D gene: NA
CDR3 length: 14
J gene: TRBJ2-3
clone size: NA
CDR3 protein: CASSLFLASDTQYF
CDR3 DNA: TGCGCCAGCAGCTTGTTCCTAGCGTCAGATACGCAGTATTTT

V gene: TRBV28
D gene: TRBD2
CDR3 length: 15
J gene: TRBJ2-2
clone size: NA
CDR3 protein: CASSAGGYATGELFF
CDR3 DNA: TGTGCCAGCTCGGCGGGGGGTTATGCCACCGGGGAGCTGTTTTTT

V gene: TRBV5-1
D gene: NA
CDR3 length: 15
J gene: TRBJ2-1
clone size: NA
CDR3 protein: CASRQTGSSYNEQFF
CDR3 DNA: TGCGCCAGCAGGCAGACGGGGAGCTCCTACAATGAGCAGTTCTTC

V gene: TRBV3-1/TRBV3-2
D gene: TRBD2
CDR3 length: 15
J gene: TRBJ2-4
clone size: NA
CDR3 protein: CASRSSGGDRIIQYF
CDR3 DNA: TGTGCCAGCAGGTCTAGCGGGGGGGACCGCATCATTCAGTACTTC

V gene: TRBV5-4
D gene: NA
CDR3 length: 13
J gene: TRBJ1-1
clone size: once
CDR3 protein: CASSGSPNTEAFF
CDR3 DNA: TGTGCCAGCAGCGGCTCACCGAACACTGAAGCTTTCTTT

V gene: TRBV7-8
D gene: TRBD2
CDR3 length: 18
J gene: TRBJ2-5
clone size: NA
CDR3 protein: CASSLAIEGLADYKTQYF
CDR3 DNA: TGTGCCAGCAGCTTAGCCATCGAAGGTCTAGCGGACTATAAAACCCAGTACTTC

V gene: TRBV11-2
D gene: TRBD2
CDR3 length: 17
J gene: TRBJ2-3
clone size: NA
CDR3 protein: CASSLARTSGGTDTQYF
CDR3 DNA: TGTGCCAGCAGCTTAGCTCGGACTAGCGGGGGGACAGATACGCAGTATTTT

V gene: TRBV4-1
D gene: NA
CDR3 length: 12
J gene: TRBJ1-2
clone size: NA
CDR3 protein: CASSQERGGYTF
CDR3 DNA: TGCGCCAGCAGCCAAGAAAGGGGCGGCTACACCTTC

V gene: TRBV28
D gene: NA
CDR3 length: 14
J gene: TRBJ2-7
clone size: NA
CDR3 protein: CASSLTGSSYEQYF
CDR3 DNA: TGTGCCAGCAGTTTAACAGGGTCAAGCTACGAGCAGTACTTC

V gene: TRBV4-2
D gene: TRBD1
CDR3 length: 17
J gene: TRBJ1-2
clone size: NA
CDR3 protein: CASSLRKTGGTIYGYTF
CDR3 DNA: TGTGCCAGCAGCCTTCGAAAAACAGGGGGAACCATTTATGGCTACACCTTC

V gene: TRBV29-1
D gene: NA
CDR3 length: 15
J gene: TRBJ2-3
clone size: NA
CDR3 protein: CSVEMSWGGADTQYF
CDR3 DNA: TGCAGCGTTGAGATGTCGTGGGGGGGCGCAGATACGCAGTATTTT

V gene: TRBV5-1
D gene: NA
CDR3 length: 14
J gene: TRBJ2-2
clone size: NA
CDR3 protein: CASSLAQSTGELFF
CDR3 DNA: TGCGCCAGCAGCTTGGCACAGAGCACCGGGGAGCTGTTTTTT

V gene: TRBV18
D gene: NA
CDR3 length: 13
J gene: TRBJ1-1
clone size: few
CDR3 protein: CASSRGRKGEAFF
CDR3 DNA: TGTGCCAGCTCGCGAGGTAGAAAGGGGGAAGCTTTCTTT

V gene: TRBV29-1
D gene: NA
CDR3 length: 14
J gene: TRBJ1-3
clone size: few
CDR3 protein: CSVGETGRGNTIYF
CDR3 DNA: TGCAGCGTTGGAGAGACAGGTCGTGGAAACACCATATATTTT

V gene: TRBV19
D gene: NA
CDR3 length: 16
J gene: TRBJ2-7
clone size: NA
CDR3 protein: CASSTISTGSPYEQYF
CDR3 DNA: TGTGCCAGTAGTACTATATCAACAGGGTCCCCCTACGAGCAGTACTTC

V gene: TRBV5-5
D gene: NA
CDR3 length: 17
J gene: TRBJ1-3
clone size: NA
CDR3 protein: CASSLEGDTLTGNTIYF
CDR3 DNA: TGTGCCAGCAGCTTGGAGGGGGACACCCTTACTGGAAACACCATATATTTT

V gene: TRBV19
D gene: NA
CDR3 length: 13
J gene: TRBJ2-7
clone size: NA
CDR3 protein: CASSIEQRGEQYF
CDR3 DNA: TGTGCCAGTAGTATAGAGCAGCGTGGTGAGCAGTACTTC

V gene: TRBV29-1
D gene: TRBD2
CDR3 length: 19
J gene: TRBJ2-3
clone size: NA
CDR3 protein: CSVFGTSGRGGHSTDTQYF
CDR3 DNA: TGCAGCGTTTTTGGGACTAGCGGGAGAGGGGGCCATAGCACAGATACGCAGTATTTT

V gene: TRBV5-1
D gene: NA
CDR3 length: 14
J gene: TRBJ2-7
clone size: NA
CDR3 protein: CASSLVSISYEQYF
CDR3 DNA: TGCGCCAGCAGCTTGGTCAGTATATCCTACGAGCAGTACTTC